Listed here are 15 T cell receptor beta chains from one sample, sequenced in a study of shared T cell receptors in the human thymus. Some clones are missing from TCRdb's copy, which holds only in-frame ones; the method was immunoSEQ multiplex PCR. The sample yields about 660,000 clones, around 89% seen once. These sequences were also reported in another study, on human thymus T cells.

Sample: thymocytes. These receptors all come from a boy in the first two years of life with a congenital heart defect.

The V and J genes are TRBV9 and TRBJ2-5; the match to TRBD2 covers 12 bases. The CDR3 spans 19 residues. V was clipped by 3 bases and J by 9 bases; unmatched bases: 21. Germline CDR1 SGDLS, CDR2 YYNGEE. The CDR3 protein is CASSAGLAGPRGVSEAQYF. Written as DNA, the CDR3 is TGTGCCAGCAGCGCGGGACTAGCGGGCCCCCGCGGGGTGAGTGAGGCCCAGTACTTC. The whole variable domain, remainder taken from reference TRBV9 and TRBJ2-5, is DSGVTQTPKHLITATGQRVTLRCSPRSGDLSVYWYQQSLDQGLQFLIQYYNGEERAKGNILERFSAQQFPDLHSELNLSSLELGDSALYFCASSAGLAGPRGVSEAQYFGPGTRLLVL.

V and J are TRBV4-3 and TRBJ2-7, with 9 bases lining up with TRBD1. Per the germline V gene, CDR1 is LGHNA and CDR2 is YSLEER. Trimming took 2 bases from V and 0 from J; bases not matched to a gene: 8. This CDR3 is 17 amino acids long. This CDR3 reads CASSQFHPGQGSYEQYF. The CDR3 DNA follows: TGCGCCAGCAGCCAATTCCACCCGGGACAGGGCTCCTACGAGCAGTACTTC.

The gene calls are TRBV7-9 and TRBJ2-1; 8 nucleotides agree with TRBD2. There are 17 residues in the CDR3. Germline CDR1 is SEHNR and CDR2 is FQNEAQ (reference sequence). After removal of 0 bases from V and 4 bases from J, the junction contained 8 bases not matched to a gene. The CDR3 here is CASSLAGVAGPYNEQFF. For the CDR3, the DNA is TGTGCCAGCAGCTTAGCAGGGGTAGCGGGACCGTACAATGAGCAGTTCTTC.

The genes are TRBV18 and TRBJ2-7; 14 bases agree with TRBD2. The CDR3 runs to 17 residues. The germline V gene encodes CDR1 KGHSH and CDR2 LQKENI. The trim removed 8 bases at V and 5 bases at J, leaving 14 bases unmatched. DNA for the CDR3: TGTGCCAGCACATCGGGACTAGCGGGAGCACGGGCCCACGAGCAGTACTTC. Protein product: CASTSGLAGARAHEQYF.

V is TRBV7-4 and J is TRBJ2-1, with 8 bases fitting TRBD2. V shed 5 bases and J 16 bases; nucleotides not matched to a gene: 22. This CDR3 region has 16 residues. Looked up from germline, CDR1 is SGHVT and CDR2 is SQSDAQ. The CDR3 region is CASSSPGGEAGAVLFF. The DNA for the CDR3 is TGTGCCAGCAGCAGTCCGGGGGGCGAAGCGGGAGCGGTGTTATTCTTC.

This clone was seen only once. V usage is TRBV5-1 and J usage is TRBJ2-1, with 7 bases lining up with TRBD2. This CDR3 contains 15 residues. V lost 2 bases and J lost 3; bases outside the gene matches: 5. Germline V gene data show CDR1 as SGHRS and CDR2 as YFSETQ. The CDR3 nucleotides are TGCGCCAGCAGCTTTTCGGCGGGAGTCTACAATGAGCAGTTCTTC. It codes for CASSFSAGVYNEQFF.

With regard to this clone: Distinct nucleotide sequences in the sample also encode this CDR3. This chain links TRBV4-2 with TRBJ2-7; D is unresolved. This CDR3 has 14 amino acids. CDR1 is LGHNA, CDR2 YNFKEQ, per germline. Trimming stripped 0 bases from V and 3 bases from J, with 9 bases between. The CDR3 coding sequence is TGTGCCAGCAGCCAAGATCTTGGCAGCTACGAGCAGTACTTC. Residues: CASSQDLGSYEQYF.

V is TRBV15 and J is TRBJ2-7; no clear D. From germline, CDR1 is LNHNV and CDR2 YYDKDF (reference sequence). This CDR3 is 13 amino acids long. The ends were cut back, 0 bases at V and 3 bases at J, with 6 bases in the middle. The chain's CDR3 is CATSRERGYEQYF. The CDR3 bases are TGTGCCACCAGCAGAGAACGAGGCTACGAGCAGTACTTC.

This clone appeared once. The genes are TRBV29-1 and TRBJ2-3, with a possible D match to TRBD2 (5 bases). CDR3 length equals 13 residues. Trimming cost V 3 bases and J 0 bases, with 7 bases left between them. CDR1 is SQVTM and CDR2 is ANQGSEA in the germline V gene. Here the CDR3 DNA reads TGCAGCGTTGAGCCGGGGAGCACAGATACGCAGTATTTT. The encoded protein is CSVEPGSTDTQYF.

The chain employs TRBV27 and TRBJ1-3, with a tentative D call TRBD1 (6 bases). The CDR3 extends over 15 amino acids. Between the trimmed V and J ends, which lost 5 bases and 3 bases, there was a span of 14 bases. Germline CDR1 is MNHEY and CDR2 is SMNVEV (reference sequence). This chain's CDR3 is CASSPPEGVGNTIYF. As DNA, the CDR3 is TGTGCCAGCAGTCCCCCCGAGGGGGTTGGAAACACCATATATTTT.

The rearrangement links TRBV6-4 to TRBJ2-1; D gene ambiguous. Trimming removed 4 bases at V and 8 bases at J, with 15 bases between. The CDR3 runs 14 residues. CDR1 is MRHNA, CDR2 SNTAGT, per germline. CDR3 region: CASSAARVGDEQFF. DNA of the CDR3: TGTGCCAGCAGTGCCGCCCGTGTGGGCGATGAGCAGTTCTTC.

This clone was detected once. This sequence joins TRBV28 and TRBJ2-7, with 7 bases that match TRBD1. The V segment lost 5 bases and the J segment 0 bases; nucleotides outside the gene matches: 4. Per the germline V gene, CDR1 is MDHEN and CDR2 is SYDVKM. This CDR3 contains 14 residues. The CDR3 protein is CASSLRGPSYEQYF. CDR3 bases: TGTGCCAGCAGTCTAAGGGGGCCCTCCTACGAGCAGTACTTC.

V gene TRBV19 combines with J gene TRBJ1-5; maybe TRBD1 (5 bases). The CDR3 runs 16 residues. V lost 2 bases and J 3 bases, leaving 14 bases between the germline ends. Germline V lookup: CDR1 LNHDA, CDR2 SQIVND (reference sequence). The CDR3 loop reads CASSISPPGDNQPQHF. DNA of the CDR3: TGTGCCAGTAGTATATCCCCCCCGGGGGACAATCAGCCCCAGCATTTT.

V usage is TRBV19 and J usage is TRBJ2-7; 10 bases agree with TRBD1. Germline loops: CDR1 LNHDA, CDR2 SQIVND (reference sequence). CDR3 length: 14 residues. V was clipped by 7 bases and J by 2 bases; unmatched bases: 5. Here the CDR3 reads CASTPGQGPYEQYF. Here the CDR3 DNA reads TGTGCCAGTACTCCGGGACAGGGGCCCTACGAGCAGTACTTC.

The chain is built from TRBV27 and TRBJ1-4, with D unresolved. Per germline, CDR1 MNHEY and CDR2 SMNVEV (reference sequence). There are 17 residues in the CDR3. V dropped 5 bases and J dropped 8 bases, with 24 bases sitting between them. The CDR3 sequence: CASSPYSEGLFEEKLFF. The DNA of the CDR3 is TGTGCCAGCAGTCCATACTCGGAGGGTCTCTTTGAGGAAAAACTGTTTTTT.